The 23 T cell receptor beta chains in this list originate from one sample, sequenced in a study of molecular identifiers for immune sequencing clone quantification. MiXCR, run by TCRdb on the PCR reads, gives a single entry per CDR3 protein. The table lists about 640,000 distinct CDR3 sequences, just under 20% of them singletons. Specimen: naive CD8+ T cells from blood, with Jurkat cell RNA spiked in. As for subset: FACS-sorted CD8+CD4-CCR7+CD45RA+ naive T cells. The receptor set was obtained from a human donor in good health. Some libraries in this study had Jurkat cell RNA spiked in.

At least ten counts were recorded for this clonotype. The rearrangement joins TRBV27 to TRBJ2-4, with D possibly called TRBD1 or TRBD2 (5 bases each). The CDR3 has 16 residues. Germline CDR1 MNHEY, CDR2 SMNVEV (reference sequence). V shed 5 bases and J shed 0 bases, with 14 bases lying between them. The DNA for the CDR3 is TGTGCCAGCAGTACCGGGACGGTACTAGCCAAAAACATTCAGTACTTC. This translates into CASSTGTVLAKNIQYF.

The table lists this clonotype with many counts. J is TRBJ2-3 and V is TRBV12-3 or TRBV12-4; D remains unclear. This CDR3 is built from 14 residues. The V and J ends lost 6 bases and 0 bases respectively, with 10 bases between them. The CDR3 is CASSPFGSTDTQYF. The CDR3 DNA is TGTGCCAGCAGCCCCTTTGGGAGCACAGATACGCAGTATTTT.

On this clonotype itself: A read error is possible here, since a much larger clone lies one base away. The chain employs TRBV6-6 and TRBJ1-1; TRBD1 might be the D (5 bases). Per germline, CDR1 MNHNY and CDR2 SVGAGI (reference sequence). V lost 7 bases, J lost 6 bases, and 12 bases lay in between. This CDR3 is built from 12 residues. The CDR3 nucleotides read TGTGCCAGCAACACAGGTCCCGCTGAAGCTTTCTTT. Protein product: CASNTGPAEAFF.

Concerning this clonotype itself: Given a much more abundant clone one base away, this may be a read error. This chain connects TRBV7-6 to TRBJ2-3, with D tentatively TRBD1 or TRBD2 (5 bases each). The CDR3 covers 14 residues. Trimming removed 10 bases at V and 3 bases at J, with 17 bases between. Germline V gene lookup returns CDR1 SGHVS and CDR2 FNYEAQ. The DNA for the CDR3 is TGTGCCACCCTCGCGAGGGGCGGGACAGATACGCAGTATTTT. Protein sequence: CATLARGGTDTQYF.

This clonotype was counted many times. The V gene is TRBV4-1, the J gene TRBJ2-5; maybe TRBD2 (6 bases). CDR3 length: 16 residues. The germline gives CDR1 MGHRA, CDR2 YSYEKL. V was shortened by 6 bases and J by 2 bases, with 19 bases between the two germline ends. CDR3 region: CASSPGTQSLQETQYF. The CDR3 DNA reads TGCGCCAGCAGTCCGGGGACTCAAAGTCTACAAGAGACCCAGTACTTC.

This clonotype was observed at least ten times. The chain links TRBV27 to TRBJ2-7; D may be TRBD1 (5 bases). The CDR3 is 15 residues long. V lost 5 bases and J lost 4, with 18 bases in between. Germline CDR1 reads MNHEY; CDR2 reads SMNVEV (reference sequence). The CDR3 DNA reads as TGTGCCAGCAGTCCCCGGCCAGGGATAGATTACGAGCAGTACTTC. It translates to CASSPRPGIDYEQYF.

This clonotype was seen ten or more times. The rearrangement links TRBV7-9 to TRBJ2-2; possibly TRBD2 for D (6 bases). The CDR3 is 15 residues long. V was clipped by 5 bases and J by 6 bases, with 16 bases between them. Germline V lookup: CDR1 SEHNR, CDR2 FQNEAQ (reference sequence). For the CDR3, the DNA is TGTGCCAGCAGCCTTGCGCGGGGATCGGCCGGGGAGCTGTTTTTT. Encoded protein: CASSLARGSAGELFF.

The V call is TRBV4-3, the J call TRBJ1-2; D is ambiguous. This CDR3 comprises 14 residues. The ends were cut back, 2 bases at V and 4 bases at J, with 11 bases in the middle. CDR1 is LGHNA and CDR2 is YSLEER in the germline V gene. The CDR3 loop is CASSQWEGSYGYTF. The CDR3 DNA reads TGCGCCAGCAGCCAATGGGAAGGAAGCTATGGCTACACCTTC.

Turning to this clonotype: This clone may be a read error of a much larger clone one base away. Because it lacks the conserved phenylalanine or tryptophan at the end, this CDR3 is likely a read error. The chain is built from TRBV20-1 and TRBJ2-7; D gene unclear. This CDR3 has 11 amino acids. Looked up from germline, CDR1 is DFQATT and CDR2 is SNEGSKA (reference sequence). Trimming removed 6 bases from V and 5 bases from J, with 11 bases in between. CDR3 sequence reads: CSALYSDEQYL. CDR3 coding DNA: TGCAGTGCCCTATATAGTGACGAGCAGTACCTC.

With respect to this clonotype: One base away lies a much larger clone, so this may be a sequencing read error. This chain uses TRBV7-2 with TRBJ1-3; D is undetermined. CDR3 length equals 15 residues. Deletions cut 2 bases from V and 0 bases from J, with 8 bases between. Germline values: CDR1 SGHTA, CDR2 FQGNSA. The chain's CDR3 is CASSLRPNSGNTIYF. The CDR3 DNA reads TGTGCCAGCAGCTTAAGGCCGAACTCTGGAAACACCATATATTTT.

This clonotype was detected many times. The chain recombines TRBV7-9 with TRBJ2-7; D gene uncertain. The germline gives CDR1 SEHNR, CDR2 FQNEAQ (reference sequence). The CDR3 contains 13 residues. With 1 base removed from V and 3 bases from J, the gap between germline ends came to 7 bases. CDR3 loop: CASSLEAYYEQYF. The CDR3 DNA reads as TGTGCCAGCAGCTTAGAGGCATACTACGAGCAGTACTTC.

This clonotype was counted at least ten times. The rearrangement joins TRBV6-1 to TRBJ2-1; the match to TRBD1 covers 7 bases. Germline CDR1 reads MNHNS; CDR2 reads SASEGT. The CDR3 sequence is 18 residues long. Losses at the gene ends were 4 bases for V and 7 bases for J; bases not matched to a gene: 19. CDR3 region: CASSGNYRGSSLQNEQFF. In DNA form, the CDR3 reads TGTGCCAGCAGTGGAAATTACAGGGGTTCGAGCCTCCAGAATGAGCAGTTCTTC.

This clonotype was seen repeatedly, ten times or more. J is TRBJ1-1 and V is TRBV30; TRBD1 might be the D (5 bases). CDR1 and CDR2 (germline): GTSNPN, SVGIG (reference sequence). This CDR3 spans 15 amino acids. V was clipped by 0 bases and J by 4 bases, with 15 bases between them. The CDR3 region has the DNA TGTGCCTGGAGTGTACTAGGGGCTGGGAGCACTGAAGCTTTCTTT. Amino acids: CAWSVLGAGSTEAFF.

The sample holds many counts of this clonotype. J is TRBJ2-5 and V is TRBV7-2; TRBD2 matches at 9 bases. V gave up 1 base and J gave up 5 bases; unmatched junction bases: 11. Germline CDR1 SGHTA, CDR2 FQGNSA. CDR3 size: 17 residues. The CDR3: CASSLDPPAGGSETQYF. In DNA form, the CDR3 reads TGTGCCAGCAGCTTAGATCCTCCTGCGGGAGGGTCTGAGACCCAGTACTTC. The full variable domain, completed using reference TRBV7-2 and TRBJ2-5, is GAGVSQSPSNKVTEKGKDVELRCDPISGHTALYWYRQSLGQGLEFLIYFQGNSAPDKSGLPSDRFSAERTGGSVSTLTIQRTQQEDSAVYLCASSLDPPAGGSETQYFGPGTRLLVL.

This clonotype has a count of ten or more. This chain links TRBV5-8 with TRBJ2-3; D remains ambiguous. There are 16 residues in the CDR3. Trimming took off 2 bases at V and 3 bases at J, with 16 bases between the two ends. CDR1 and CDR2 from the germline V gene are SGHTS and YDEGEE. CDR3 sequence: CASSLRATYSTDTQYF. CDR3 coding DNA: TGTGCCAGCAGCTTAAGAGCTACGTATAGTACAGATACGCAGTATTTT.

Regarding this clonotype: A clone one base away is much larger, so this may be a read error. The chain carries TRBV28 and TRBJ1-5, with D perhaps matching TRBD1 (6 bases). The V gene lost 5 bases and the J gene lost 3 bases, with 17 bases spanning the gap. The length of the CDR3 is 16 residues. The germline CDR1 and CDR2 sequences are MDHEN and SYDVKM. The CDR3 is CASSLRGALDNQPQHF. As DNA, the CDR3 is TGTGCCAGCAGTCTTCGGGGGGCCCTCGACAATCAGCCCCAGCATTTT.

The table lists this clonotype with many counts. This chain joins TRBV7-2 and TRBJ2-7; 7 positions match TRBD1. This CDR3 is 18 amino acids long. Germline values: CDR1 SGHTA, CDR2 FQGNSA. Trimming at V came to 5 bases and at J to 0 bases, leaving 16 bases not matched to a gene. The CDR3 protein is CASSPNSRGSPASYEQYF. The CDR3 DNA follows: TGTGCCAGCAGCCCAAATTCCAGGGGGTCTCCCGCCTCCTACGAGCAGTACTTC.

This clonotype was observed a few times. The J gene is TRBJ1-3, the V gene TRBV7-6; D ambiguous. V dropped 0 bases and J dropped 2 bases, with 5 bases sitting between them. CDR3 length: 14 residues. Germline values: CDR1 SGHVS, CDR2 FNYEAQ. The CDR3 sequence is CASSLAFTGNTIYF. In nucleotides, the CDR3 is TGTGCCAGCAGCTTAGCGTTTACTGGAAACACCATATATTTT.

Worth noting for this clonotype: This may arise from a read error, as a much more abundant clone is one base away. V usage is TRBV9 and J usage is TRBJ1-5, with unresolved D. The germline gives CDR1 SGDLS, CDR2 YYNGEE. V shed 3 bases and J shed 0 bases, with 16 bases lying between them. The CDR3 has 17 amino acids. Written as DNA, the CDR3 is TGTGCCAGCAGCGCCAGTCCGATCGGGCATAGCAATCAGCCCCAGCATTTT. Translating it yields CASSASPIGHSNQPQHF.

This clonotype was counted at least ten times. The rearrangement joins TRBV15 to TRBJ2-5, with 7 bases that match TRBD1. V lost 4 bases and J lost 2; bases outside the gene matches: 7. This CDR3 is 15 amino acids long. Germline lookup yields CDR1 LNHNV and CDR2 YYDKDF (reference sequence). The CDR3 nucleotides read TGTGCCACCAGCACCCGGGACAGAGAGCAAGAGACCCAGTACTTC. Protein product: CATSTRDREQETQYF.

This clonotype has only one observation. The V call is TRBV20-1, the J call TRBJ2-5; 11 bases agree with TRBD2. CDR3 length: 18 residues. The germline gives CDR1 DFQATT, CDR2 SNEGSKA (reference sequence). The V gene end was trimmed by 0 bases and the J gene end by 5 bases; junction bases not matched to a gene: 14. The CDR3 spells CSARDRGLAGGPGETQYF. The CDR3 coding sequence is TGCAGTGCTAGAGATCGGGGCCTAGCGGGGGGACCGGGGGAGACCCAGTACTTC.

For this clonotype: A much larger clonotype is one base distant, so this may be a read error. The rearrangement links TRBV20-1 to TRBJ2-2, with 8 positions matching TRBD2. The CDR3 totals 16 residues. Germline lookup yields CDR1 DFQATT and CDR2 SNEGSKA (reference sequence). The CDR3 nucleotides read TGCAGTGCTGCGGGACTAGGGAGATACGGCACCGGGGTGCTGTTTTTT. Amino acids: CSAAGLGRYGTGVLFF.

This clonotype came up many times. The J gene is TRBJ2-7, the V gene TRBV4-3, with D tentatively TRBD1 (5 bases). The ends were cut back, 4 bases at V and 5 bases at J, with 12 bases in the middle. This CDR3 has 13 residues. The germline V gene encodes CDR1 LGHNA and CDR2 YSLEER. CDR3 DNA sequence: TGCGCCAGCAGCCCCTGGGGCAGTAACGAGCAGTACTTC. The encoded protein is CASSPWGSNEQYF.